Here is one TCR beta chain with its context. Its target is not known. This specimen belongs to a study of CD4 T cells in relation to SARS-CoV-2 and coronaviruses. Study results and limitations: SARS-CoV-2-driven expansion was significantly weaker in crossreactive than monoreactive clones.

Naive and memory CD4+ T cells came from enriched cryopreserved PBMCs. CEF-cultured naive and memory CD4+ T cell DNA got survey-level sequencing. Some clones are missing from TCRdb's copy, which holds only in-frame ones; the method was immunoSEQ multiplex PCR. The sample lists about 37,000 clones, roughly 84% occurring once. V was clipped by 1 base and J by 3 bases; unmatched bases: 2. Germline CDR1 is SEHNR and CDR2 is FQNEAQ (reference sequence). CDR3 length: 14 amino acids. The sequencing sample was made of naive CD4+ T cells from PBMCs, cultured in vitro. Subset noted: naive CD4+ T cells isolated by negative enrichment. The sequence was collected from an adult with COVID-19. The genes are TRBV7-9 and TRBJ2-7; 8 nucleotides line up with TRBD2. CDR3 protein: CASSLVAGGYEQYF. In DNA, the CDR3 is TGTGCCAGCAGCTTAGTCGCGGGAGGCTACGAGCAGTACTTC.